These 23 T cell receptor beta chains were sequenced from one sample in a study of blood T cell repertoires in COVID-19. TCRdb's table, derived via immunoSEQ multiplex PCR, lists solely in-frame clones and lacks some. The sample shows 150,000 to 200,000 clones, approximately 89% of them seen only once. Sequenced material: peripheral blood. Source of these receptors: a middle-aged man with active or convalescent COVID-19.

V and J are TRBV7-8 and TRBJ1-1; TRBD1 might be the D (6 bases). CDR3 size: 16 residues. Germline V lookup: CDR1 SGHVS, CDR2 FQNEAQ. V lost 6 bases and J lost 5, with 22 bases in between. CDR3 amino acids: CASSPRTDPRGTEAFF. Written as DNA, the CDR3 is TGTGCCAGCAGTCCCCGGACAGATCCCCGAGGGACTGAAGCTTTCTTT.

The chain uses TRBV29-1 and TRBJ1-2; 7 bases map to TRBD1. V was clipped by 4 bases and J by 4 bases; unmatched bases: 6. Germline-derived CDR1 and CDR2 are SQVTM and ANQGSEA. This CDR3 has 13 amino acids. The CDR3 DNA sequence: TGCAGCGTTGTATCAGGGGGAGGCTATGGCTACACCTTC. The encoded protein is CSVVSGGGYGYTF.

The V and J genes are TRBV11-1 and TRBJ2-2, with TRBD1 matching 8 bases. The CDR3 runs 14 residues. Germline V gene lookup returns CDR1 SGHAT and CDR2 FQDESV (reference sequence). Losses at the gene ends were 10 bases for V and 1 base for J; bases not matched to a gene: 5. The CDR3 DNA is TGTGCCACCGCTGGACAGGGGAACACCGGGGAGCTGTTTTTT. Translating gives CATAGQGNTGELFF.

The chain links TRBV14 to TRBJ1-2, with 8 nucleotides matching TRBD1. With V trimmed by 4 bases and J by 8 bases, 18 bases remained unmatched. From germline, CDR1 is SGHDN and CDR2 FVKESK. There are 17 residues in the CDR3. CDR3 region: CASSLRTPSTGVEGYTF. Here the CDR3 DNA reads TGTGCCAGCAGCCTACGAACGCCCTCGACAGGGGTCGAGGGCTACACCTTC.

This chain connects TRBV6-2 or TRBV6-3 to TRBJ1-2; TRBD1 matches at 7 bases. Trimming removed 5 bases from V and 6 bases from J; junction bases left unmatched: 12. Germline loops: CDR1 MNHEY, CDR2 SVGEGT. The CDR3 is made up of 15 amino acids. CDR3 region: CASSPPLWRGHGYTF. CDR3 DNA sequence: TGTGCCAGCAGTCCACCCCTTTGGAGGGGGCATGGCTACACCTTC.

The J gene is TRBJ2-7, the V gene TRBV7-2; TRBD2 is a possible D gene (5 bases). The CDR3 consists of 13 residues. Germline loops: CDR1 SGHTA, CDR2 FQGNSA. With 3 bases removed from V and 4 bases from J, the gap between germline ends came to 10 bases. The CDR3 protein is CASSLGGRYEQYF. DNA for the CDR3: TGTGCCAGCAGCTTGGGTGGGAGATACGAGCAGTACTTC.

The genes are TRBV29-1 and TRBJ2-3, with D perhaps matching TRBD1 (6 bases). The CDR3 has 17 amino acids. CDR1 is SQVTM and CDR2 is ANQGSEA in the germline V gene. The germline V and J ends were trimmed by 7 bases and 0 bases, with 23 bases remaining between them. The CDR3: CSGSRDKGSYSTDTQYF. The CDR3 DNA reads TGCAGCGGGAGCCGGGACAAAGGGTCCTATAGCACAGATACGCAGTATTTT.

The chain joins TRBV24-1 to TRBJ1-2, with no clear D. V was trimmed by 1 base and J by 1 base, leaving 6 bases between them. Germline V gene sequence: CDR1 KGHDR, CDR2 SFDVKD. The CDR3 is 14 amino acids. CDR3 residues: CATSDLSDNYGYTF. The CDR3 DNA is TGTGCCACCAGTGATTTATCAGATAACTATGGCTACACCTTC.

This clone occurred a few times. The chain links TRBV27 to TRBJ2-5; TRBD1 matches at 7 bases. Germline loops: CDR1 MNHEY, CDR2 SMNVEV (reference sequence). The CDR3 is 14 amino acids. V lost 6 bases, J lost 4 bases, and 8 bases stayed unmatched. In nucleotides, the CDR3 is TGTGCCAGCAGGTCAAACAGGGGTGGAGAGACCCAGTACTTC. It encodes CASRSNRGGETQYF.

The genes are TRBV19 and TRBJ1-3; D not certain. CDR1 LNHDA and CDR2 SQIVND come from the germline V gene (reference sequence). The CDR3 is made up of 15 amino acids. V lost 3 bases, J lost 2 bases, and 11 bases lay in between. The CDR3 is CASSIPYYPGNTIYF. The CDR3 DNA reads TGTGCCAGTAGTATCCCTTATTATCCTGGAAACACCATATATTTT.

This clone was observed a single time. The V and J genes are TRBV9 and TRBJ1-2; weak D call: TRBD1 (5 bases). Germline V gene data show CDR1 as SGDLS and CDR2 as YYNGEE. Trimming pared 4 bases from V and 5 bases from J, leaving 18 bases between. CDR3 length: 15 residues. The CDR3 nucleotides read TGTGCCAGCAGCCGAGGAGCAGGGTCGGAGTATGGCTACACCTTC. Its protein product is CASSRGAGSEYGYTF.

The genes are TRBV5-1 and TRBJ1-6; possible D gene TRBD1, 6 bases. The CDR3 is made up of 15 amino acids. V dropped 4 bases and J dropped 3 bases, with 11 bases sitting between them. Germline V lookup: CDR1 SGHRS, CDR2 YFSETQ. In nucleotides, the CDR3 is TGCGCCAGCAGCCCCCAGGGGAACTATAATTCACCCCTCCACTTT. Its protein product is CASSPQGNYNSPLHF.

The CDR3 reads CSVELIPDTEAFF. CDR3 nucleotides: TGCAGCGTCGAACTCATTCCGGACACTGAAGCTTTCTTT. The chain carries TRBV29-1 and TRBJ1-1; D unclear. CDR3 length: 13 residues. Looked up from germline, CDR1 is SQVTM and CDR2 is ANQGSEA. The germline V and J ends were trimmed by 6 bases and 3 bases, with 14 bases remaining between them.

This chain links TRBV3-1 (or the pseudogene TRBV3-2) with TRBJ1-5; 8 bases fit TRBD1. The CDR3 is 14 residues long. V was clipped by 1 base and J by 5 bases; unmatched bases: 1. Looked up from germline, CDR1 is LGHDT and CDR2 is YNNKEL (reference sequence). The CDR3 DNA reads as TGTGCCAGCAGCCAAGGCAGGGGGCATCAGCCCCAGCATTTT. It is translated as CASSQGRGHQPQHF.

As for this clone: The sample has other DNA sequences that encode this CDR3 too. CDR3 nucleotide sequence: TGTGCCAGCAGCGTAGGCCTGGGACAGGGCAACACTGAAGCTTTCTTT. Residues: CASSVGLGQGNTEAFF. The V gene is TRBV9, the J gene TRBJ1-1, with 9 bases lining up with TRBD1. This CDR3 has 16 amino acids. The germline gives CDR1 SGDLS, CDR2 YYNGEE. J gave up 2 bases and V 0 bases, and 5 bases lay outside the gene matches.

Written as DNA, the CDR3 is TGTGCCAGCAGTTACGTGGCGGGGGGGATGGGAGCTTTCTTT. It is translated as CASSYVAGGMGAFF. This chain connects TRBV6-5 to TRBJ1-1; a weak D match, TRBD1 (5 bases). The CDR3 spans 14 residues. CDR1 and CDR2 from the germline V gene are MNHEY and SVGAGI. Trimming shortened V by 2 bases and J by 10 bases, and 17 bases separated the two germline ends.

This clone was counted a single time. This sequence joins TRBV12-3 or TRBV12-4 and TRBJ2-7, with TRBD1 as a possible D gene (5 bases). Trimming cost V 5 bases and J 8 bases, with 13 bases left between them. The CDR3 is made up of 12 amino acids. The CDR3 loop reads CASSRKGSKQYF. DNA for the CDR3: TGTGCCAGCAGTCGGAAGGGGTCGAAGCAGTACTTC.

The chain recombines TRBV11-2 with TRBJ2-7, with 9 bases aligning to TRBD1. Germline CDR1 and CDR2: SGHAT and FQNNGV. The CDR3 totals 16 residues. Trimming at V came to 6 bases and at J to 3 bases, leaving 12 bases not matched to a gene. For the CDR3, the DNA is TGTGCCAGCAGTCCCGGGGCTGGGACAGGGTTCTACGAGCAGTACTTC. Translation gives CASSPGAGTGFYEQYF.

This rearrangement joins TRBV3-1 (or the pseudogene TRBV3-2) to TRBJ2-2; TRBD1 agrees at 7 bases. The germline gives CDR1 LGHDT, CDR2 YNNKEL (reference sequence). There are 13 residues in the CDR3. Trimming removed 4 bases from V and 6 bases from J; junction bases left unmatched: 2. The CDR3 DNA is TGTGCCAGCAGCCCGCAGGGGGCCGGGGAGCTGTTTTTT. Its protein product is CASSPQGAGELFF.

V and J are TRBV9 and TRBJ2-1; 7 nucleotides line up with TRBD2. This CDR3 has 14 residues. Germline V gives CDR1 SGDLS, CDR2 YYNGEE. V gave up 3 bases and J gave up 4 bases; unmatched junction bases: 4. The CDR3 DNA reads TGTGCCAGCAGCGACGGGGGGAGTTACAATGAGCAGTTCTTC. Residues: CASSDGGSYNEQFF.

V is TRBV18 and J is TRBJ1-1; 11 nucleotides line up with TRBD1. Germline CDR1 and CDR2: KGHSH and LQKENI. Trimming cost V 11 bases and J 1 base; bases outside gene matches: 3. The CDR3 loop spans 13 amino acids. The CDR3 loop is CAGQGAGNTEAFF. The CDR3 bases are TGTGCCGGACAGGGGGCAGGGAACACTGAAGCTTTCTTT.

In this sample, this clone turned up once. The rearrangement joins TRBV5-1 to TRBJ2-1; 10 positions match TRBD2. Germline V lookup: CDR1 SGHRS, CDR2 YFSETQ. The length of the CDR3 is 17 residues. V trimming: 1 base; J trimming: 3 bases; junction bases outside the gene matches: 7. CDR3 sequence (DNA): TGCGCCAGCAGCTTGATGCTAGCGGGGGCTTACTACAATGAGCAGTTCTTC. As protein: CASSLMLAGAYYNEQFF.

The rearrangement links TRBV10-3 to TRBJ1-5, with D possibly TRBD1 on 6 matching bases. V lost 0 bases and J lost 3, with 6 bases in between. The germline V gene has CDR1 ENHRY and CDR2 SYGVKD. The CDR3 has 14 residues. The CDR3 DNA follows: TGTGCCATCAGTGAGTCGGGGGCCAATCAGCCCCAGCATTTT. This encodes CAISESGANQPQHF.